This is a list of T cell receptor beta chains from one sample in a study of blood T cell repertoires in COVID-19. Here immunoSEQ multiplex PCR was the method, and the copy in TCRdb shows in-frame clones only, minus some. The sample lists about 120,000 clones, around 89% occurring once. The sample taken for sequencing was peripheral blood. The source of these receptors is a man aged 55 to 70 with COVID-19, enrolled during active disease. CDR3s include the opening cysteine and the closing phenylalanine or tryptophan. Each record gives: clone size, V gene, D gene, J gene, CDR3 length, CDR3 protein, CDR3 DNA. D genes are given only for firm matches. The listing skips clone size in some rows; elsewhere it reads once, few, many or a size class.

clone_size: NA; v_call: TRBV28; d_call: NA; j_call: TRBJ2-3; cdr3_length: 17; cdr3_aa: CASSLGGASGSTDTQYF; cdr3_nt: TGTGCCAGCAGTTTAGGGGGGGCTAGCGGAAGCACAGATACGCAGTATTTT
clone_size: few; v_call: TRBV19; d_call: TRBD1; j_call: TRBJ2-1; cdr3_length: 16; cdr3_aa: CASSIARDREGNEQFF; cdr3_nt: TGTGCCAGTAGTATAGCCCGGGACAGGGAAGGGAATGAGCAGTTCTTC
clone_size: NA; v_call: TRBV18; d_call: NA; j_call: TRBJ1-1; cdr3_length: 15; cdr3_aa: CASSLIPGQNTEAFF; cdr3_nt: TGTGCCAGCTCACTTATACCGGGACAGAACACTGAAGCTTTCTTT
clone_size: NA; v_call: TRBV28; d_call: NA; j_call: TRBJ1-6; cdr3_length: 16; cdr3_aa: CASSFPPPGLGSPLHF; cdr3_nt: TGTGCCAGCAGTTTTCCCCCCCCCGGGTTAGGATCACCCCTCCACTTT
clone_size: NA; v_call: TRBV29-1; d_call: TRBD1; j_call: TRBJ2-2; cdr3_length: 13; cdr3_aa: CSATGGSAGELFF; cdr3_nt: TGCAGCGCCACAGGGGGATCTGCCGGGGAGCTGTTTTTT
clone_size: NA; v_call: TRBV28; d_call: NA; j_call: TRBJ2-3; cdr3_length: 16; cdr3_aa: CASSFRTTRRTDTQYF; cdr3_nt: TGTGCCAGCAGTTTCCGAACTACTCGTCGCACAGATACGCAGTATTTT
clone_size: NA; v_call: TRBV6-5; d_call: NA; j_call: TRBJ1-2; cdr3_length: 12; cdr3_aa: CASRGDNYGYTF; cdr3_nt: TGTGCCAGCAGAGGGGATAACTATGGCTACACCTTC
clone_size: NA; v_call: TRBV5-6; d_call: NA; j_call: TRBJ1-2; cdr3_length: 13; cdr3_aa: CASSLSQGIIHTF; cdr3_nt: TGTGCCAGCAGCTTAAGTCAGGGAATTATTCACACCTTC
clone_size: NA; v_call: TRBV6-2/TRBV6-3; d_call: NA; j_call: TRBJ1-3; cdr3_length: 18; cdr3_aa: CASSYYRTLWGSGNTIYF; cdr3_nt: TGTGCCAGCAGTTACTACCGGACTCTGTGGGGCTCTGGAAACACCATATATTTT
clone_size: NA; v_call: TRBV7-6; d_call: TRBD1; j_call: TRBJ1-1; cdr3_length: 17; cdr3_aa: CASSLEGQGWGRTEAFF; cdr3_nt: TGTGCCAGCAGCTTAGAGGGACAGGGATGGGGTCGAACTGAAGCTTTCTTT
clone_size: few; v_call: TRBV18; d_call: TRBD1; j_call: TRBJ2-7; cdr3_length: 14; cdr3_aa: CASSPPGQRYEQYF; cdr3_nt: TGTGCCAGCTCACCACCGGGACAGCGGTACGAGCAGTACTTC
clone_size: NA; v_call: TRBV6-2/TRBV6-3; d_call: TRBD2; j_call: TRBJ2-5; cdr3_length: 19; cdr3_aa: CASSPDLGTSGVLSETQYF; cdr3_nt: TGTGCCAGCAGTCCCGATTTGGGGACTAGCGGGGTGTTGAGCGAGACCCAGTACTTC
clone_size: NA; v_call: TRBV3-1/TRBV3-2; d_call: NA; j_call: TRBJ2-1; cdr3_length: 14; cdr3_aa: CASSQVRRQNEQFF; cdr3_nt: TGTGCCAGCAGCCAAGTTAGGAGACAGAATGAGCAGTTCTTC
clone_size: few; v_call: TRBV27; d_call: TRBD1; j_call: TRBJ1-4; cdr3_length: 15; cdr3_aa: CASSRQGASNEKLFF; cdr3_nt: TGTGCCAGCAGCCGACAGGGGGCTTCTAATGAAAAACTGTTTTTT
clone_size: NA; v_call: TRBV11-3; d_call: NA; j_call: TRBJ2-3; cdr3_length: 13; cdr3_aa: CASSIRGGDTQYF; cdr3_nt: TGTGCCAGCAGCATTAGGGGGGGGGATACGCAGTATTTT
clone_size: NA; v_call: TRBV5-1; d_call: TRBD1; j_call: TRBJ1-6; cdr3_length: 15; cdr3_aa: CASSLVGTVNSPLHF; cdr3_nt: TGCGCCAGCAGCTTGGTAGGGACAGTAAATTCACCCCTCCACTTT
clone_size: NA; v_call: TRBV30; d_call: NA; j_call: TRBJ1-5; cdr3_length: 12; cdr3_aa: CAWSYSNQPQHF; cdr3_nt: TGTGCCTGGAGTTATAGCAATCAGCCCCAGCATTTT
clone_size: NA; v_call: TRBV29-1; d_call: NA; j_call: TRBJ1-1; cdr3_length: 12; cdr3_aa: CSVDSVNTEAFF; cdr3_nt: TGCAGCGTTGATTCAGTGAACACTGAAGCTTTCTTT
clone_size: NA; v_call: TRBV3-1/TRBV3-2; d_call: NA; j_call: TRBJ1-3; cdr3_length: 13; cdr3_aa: CASSQGTGNTIYF; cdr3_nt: TGTGCCAGCAGCCAAGGGACAGGAAACACCATATATTTT
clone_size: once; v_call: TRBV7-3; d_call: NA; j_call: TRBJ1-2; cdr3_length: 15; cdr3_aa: CASSLGVGPAYGYTF; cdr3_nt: TGTGCCAGCAGCTTAGGCGTGGGGCCCGCCTATGGCTACACCTTC
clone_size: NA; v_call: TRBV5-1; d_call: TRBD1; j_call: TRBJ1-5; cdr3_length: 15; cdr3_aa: CASSWGLDRNQPQHF; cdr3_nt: TGCGCCAGCAGCTGGGGGTTGGACAGGAATCAGCCCCAGCATTTT
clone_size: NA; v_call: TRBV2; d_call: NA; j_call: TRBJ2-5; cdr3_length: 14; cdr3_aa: CASSRGGGEETQYF; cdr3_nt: TGTGCCAGCAGCCGGGGAGGGGGAGAAGAGACCCAGTACTTC
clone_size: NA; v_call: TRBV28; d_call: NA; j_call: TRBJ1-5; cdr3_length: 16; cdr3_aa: CASSSWSGGGNQPQHF; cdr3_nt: TGTGCCAGCAGTTCCTGGAGTGGGGGCGGCAATCAGCCCCAGCATTTT
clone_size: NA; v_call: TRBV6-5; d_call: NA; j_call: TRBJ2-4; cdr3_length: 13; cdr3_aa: CASTEADKNIQYF; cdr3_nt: TGTGCCAGCACGGAGGCTGACAAAAACATTCAGTACTTC
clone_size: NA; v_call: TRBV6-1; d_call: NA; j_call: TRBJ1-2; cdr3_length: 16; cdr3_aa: CASSEGAHRPNYGYTF; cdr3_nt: TGTGCCAGCAGTGAGGGGGCACACAGGCCTAACTATGGCTACACCTTC
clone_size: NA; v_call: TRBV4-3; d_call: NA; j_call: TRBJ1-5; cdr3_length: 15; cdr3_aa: CASSQDQGISQPQHF; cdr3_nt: TGCGCCAGCAGCCAAGATCAGGGGATCTCTCAGCCCCAGCATTTT
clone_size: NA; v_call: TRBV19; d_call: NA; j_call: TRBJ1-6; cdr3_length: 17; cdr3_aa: CASSIVRGQGIGSPLHF; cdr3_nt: TGTGCCAGTAGTATAGTAAGGGGCCAGGGCATCGGTTCACCCCTCCACTTT
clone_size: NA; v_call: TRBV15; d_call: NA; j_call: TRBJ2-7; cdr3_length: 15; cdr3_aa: CATSRVVDRAGEQYF; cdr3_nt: TGTGCCACCAGCAGAGTGGTAGACAGGGCGGGAGAGCAGTACTTC
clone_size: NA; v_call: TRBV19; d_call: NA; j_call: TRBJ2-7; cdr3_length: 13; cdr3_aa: CASSPSRAYEQYF; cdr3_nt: TGTGCCAGTAGTCCCTCCAGGGCTTACGAGCAGTACTTC
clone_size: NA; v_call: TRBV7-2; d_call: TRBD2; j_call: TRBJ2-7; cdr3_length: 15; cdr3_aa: CASSLLAGSSYEQYF; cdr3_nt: TGTGCCAGCAGCTTACTAGCGGGGAGCTCCTACGAGCAGTACTTC
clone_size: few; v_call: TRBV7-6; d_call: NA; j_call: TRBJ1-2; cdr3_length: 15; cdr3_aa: CASSLEVSANYGYTF; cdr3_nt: TGTGCCAGCAGCTTAGAGGTCAGCGCGAACTATGGCTACACCTTC
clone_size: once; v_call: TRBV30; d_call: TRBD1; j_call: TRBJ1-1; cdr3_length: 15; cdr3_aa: CAWSRPGTGNTEAFF; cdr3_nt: TGTGCCTGGAGTCGTCCCGGGACAGGGAACACTGAAGCTTTCTTT
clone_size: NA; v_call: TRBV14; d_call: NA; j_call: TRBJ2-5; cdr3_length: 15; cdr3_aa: CASSLRPLTRETQYF; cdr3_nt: TGTGCCAGCAGCTTACGACCCTTAACGAGGGAGACCCAGTACTTC
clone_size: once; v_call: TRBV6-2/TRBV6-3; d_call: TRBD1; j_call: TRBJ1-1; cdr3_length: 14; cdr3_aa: CASSWTGRNTEAFF; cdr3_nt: TGTGCCAGCAGTTGGACAGGGAGGAACACTGAAGCTTTCTTT
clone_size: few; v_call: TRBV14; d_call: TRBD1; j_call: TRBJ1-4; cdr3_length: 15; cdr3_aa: CASSQERDRREKLFF; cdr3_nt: TGTGCCAGCAGCCAAGAGCGGGACAGACGTGAAAAACTGTTTTTT
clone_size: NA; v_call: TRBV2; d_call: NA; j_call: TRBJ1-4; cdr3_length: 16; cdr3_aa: CASSEAATVPGEKLFF; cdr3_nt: TGTGCCAGCAGTGAAGCGGCGACAGTCCCCGGGGAAAAACTGTTTTTT
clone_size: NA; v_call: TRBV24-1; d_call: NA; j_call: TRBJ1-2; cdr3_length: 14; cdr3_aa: CATSDLTGSYGYTF; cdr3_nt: TGTGCCACCAGTGATTTGACAGGGTCCTATGGCTACACCTTC
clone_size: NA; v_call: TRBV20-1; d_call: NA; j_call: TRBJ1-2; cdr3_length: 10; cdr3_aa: CSARAVGYTF; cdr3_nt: TGCAGTGCTAGAGCCGTAGGCTACACCTTC
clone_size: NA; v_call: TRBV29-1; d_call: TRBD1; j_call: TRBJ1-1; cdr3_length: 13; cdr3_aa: CSVRLDRGTEAFF; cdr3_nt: TGCAGCGTTCGTTTGGACAGGGGGACTGAAGCTTTCTTT
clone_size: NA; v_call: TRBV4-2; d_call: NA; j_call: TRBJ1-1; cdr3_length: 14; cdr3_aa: CASSPPGQNTEAFF; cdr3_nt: TGTGCCAGCAGCCCTCCGGGACAGAACACTGAAGCTTTCTTT
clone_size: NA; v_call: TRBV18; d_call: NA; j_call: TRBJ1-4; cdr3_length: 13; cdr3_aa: CASSPRGNEKLFF; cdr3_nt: TGTGCCAGCTCACCCAGGGGTAATGAAAAACTGTTTTTT
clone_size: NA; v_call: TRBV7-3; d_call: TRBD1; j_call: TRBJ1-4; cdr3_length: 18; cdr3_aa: CASSSPDRAGRNNEKLFF; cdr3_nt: TGTGCCAGCAGCTCCCCCGACAGGGCTGGGCGGAATAATGAAAAACTGTTTTTT
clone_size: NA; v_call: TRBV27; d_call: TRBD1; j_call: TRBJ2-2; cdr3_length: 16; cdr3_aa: CASSSPGQALTGELFF; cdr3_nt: TGTGCCAGCAGTTCCCCGGGACAGGCGCTCACCGGGGAGCTGTTTTTT
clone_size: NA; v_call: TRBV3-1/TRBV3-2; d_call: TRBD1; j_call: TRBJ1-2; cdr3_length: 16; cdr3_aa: CASSQEGRYRGYGYTF; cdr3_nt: TGTGCCAGCAGCCAAGAAGGGCGTTACAGGGGCTATGGCTACACCTTC
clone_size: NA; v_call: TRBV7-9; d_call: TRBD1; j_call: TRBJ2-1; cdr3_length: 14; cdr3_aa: CASSSWTGIGEQFF; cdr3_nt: TGTGCCAGCAGCTCGTGGACAGGGATCGGTGAGCAGTTCTTC
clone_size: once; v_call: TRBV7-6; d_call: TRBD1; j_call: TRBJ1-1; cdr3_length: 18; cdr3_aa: CASSLRQPGQHSYLGAFF; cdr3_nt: TGTGCCAGCAGCTTAAGGCAACCGGGACAGCATTCATACCTCGGAGCTTTCTTT
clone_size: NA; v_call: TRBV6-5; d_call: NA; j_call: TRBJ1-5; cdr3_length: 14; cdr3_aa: CASRTREGNQPQHF; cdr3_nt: TGTGCCAGCAGGACTAGGGAGGGCAATCAGCCCCAGCATTTT
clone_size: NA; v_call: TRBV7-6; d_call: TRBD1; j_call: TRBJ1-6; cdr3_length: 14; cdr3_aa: CASSRTGVDSPLHF; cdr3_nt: TGTGCCAGCAGCCGTACAGGGGTGGATTCACCCCTCCACTTT
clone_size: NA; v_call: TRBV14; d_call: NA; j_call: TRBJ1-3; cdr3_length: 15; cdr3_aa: CASSQQGSSGNTIYF; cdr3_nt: TGTGCCAGCAGCCAACAGGGAAGCTCTGGAAACACCATATATTTT
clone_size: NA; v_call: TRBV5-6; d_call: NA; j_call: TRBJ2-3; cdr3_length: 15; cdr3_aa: CASSLGQARGDTQYF; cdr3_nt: TGTGCCAGCAGCTTGGGACAGGCTAGGGGGGATACGCAGTATTTT
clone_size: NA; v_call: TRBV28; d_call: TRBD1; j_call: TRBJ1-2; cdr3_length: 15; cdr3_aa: CASSPHDREAYGYTF; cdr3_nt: TGTGCCAGCAGTCCCCATGACAGGGAGGCCTATGGCTACACCTTC
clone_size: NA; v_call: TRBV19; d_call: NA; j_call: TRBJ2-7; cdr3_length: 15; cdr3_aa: CASSEGHLYSYEQYF; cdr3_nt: TGTGCCAGTAGTGAGGGACACCTCTACTCCTACGAGCAGTACTTC
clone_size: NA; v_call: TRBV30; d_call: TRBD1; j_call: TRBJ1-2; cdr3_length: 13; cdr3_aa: CAWSLYRGYGYTF; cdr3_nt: TGTGCCTGGAGTCTCTACAGGGGCTATGGCTACACCTTC
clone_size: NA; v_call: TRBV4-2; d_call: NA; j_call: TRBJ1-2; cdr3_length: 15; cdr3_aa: CASSQDLKQAYGYTF; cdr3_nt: TGTGCCAGCAGCCAAGATCTTAAACAGGCCTATGGCTACACCTTC
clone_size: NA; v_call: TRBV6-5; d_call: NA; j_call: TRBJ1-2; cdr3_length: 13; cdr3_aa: CASRTDSTYGYTF; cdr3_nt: TGTGCCAGCAGGACCGACTCGACCTATGGCTACACCTTC
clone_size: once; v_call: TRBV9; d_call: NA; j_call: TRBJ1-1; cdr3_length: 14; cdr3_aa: CASSTFLQGTEAFF; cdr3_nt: TGTGCCAGCAGCACATTCCTTCAGGGGACTGAAGCTTTCTTT